This entry lists 18 T cell receptor beta chains sequenced from one sample in a study of cytomegalovirus exposure and HLA in healthy donors. Method: immunoSEQ multiplex PCR; TCRdb's copy keeps in-frame clones and lacks some. This sample has approximately 98,000 clones, with around 95% found just once. The sequenced sample consisted of PBMCs. These receptors were taken from a woman younger than 30 in good health and CMV-seronegative.

In this sample, this clone turned up once. The V gene is TRBV7-9, the J gene TRBJ1-1; no firm D call. Germline CDR1 reads SEHNR; CDR2 reads FQNEAQ (reference sequence). V shed 1 base and J shed 6 bases, with 9 bases lying between them. CDR3 length: 13 amino acids. This CDR3 reads CASSLEFLAEAFF. The CDR3 DNA reads TGTGCCAGCAGCTTAGAATTCTTAGCTGAAGCTTTCTTT.

This chain joins TRBV7-6 and TRBJ2-5; 7 positions match TRBD1. The germline gives CDR1 SGHVS, CDR2 FNYEAQ. The V segment lost 7 bases and the J segment 2 bases; nucleotides outside the gene matches: 7. The CDR3 spans 14 residues. The CDR3 spells CASKKGALQETQYF. The CDR3 region has the DNA TGTGCCAGCAAAAAGGGGGCCCTGCAAGAGACCCAGTACTTC. The whole variable domain, remainder taken from reference TRBV7-6 and TRBJ2-5, is GAGVSQSPRYKVTKRGQDVALRCDPISGHVSLYWYRQALGQGPEFLTYFNYEAQQDKSGLPNDRFSAERPEGSISTLTIQRTEQRDSAMYRCASKKGALQETQYFGPGTRLLVL.

Here the CDR3 DNA reads TGTGCCAGCAGCGTAGCCCAGGGTAACAATGAGCAGTTCTTC. Its protein product is CASSVAQGNNEQFF. V usage is TRBV9 and J usage is TRBJ2-1; tentative D call: TRBD1 (5 bases). Germline lookup yields CDR1 SGDLS and CDR2 YYNGEE. V was clipped by 0 bases and J by 5 bases, with 9 bases between them. The length of the CDR3 is 14 residues. The full variable domain, completed using reference TRBV9 and TRBJ2-1, is DSGVTQTPKHLITATGQRVTLRCSPRSGDLSVYWYQQSLDQGLQFLIQYYNGEERAKGNILERFSAQQFPDLHSELNLSSLELGDSALYFCASSVAQGNNEQFFGPGTRLTVL.

This chain uses TRBV5-6 with TRBJ1-2, with 9 bases fitting TRBD1. With V trimmed by 4 bases and J by 6 bases, 10 bases remained unmatched. The germline V gene has CDR1 SGHDT and CDR2 YYEEEE. The CDR3 consists of 15 residues. CDR3 DNA sequence: TGTGCCAGCAGCCCTATCACAGGGGGCCGGGATGGCTACACCTTC. This translates into CASSPITGGRDGYTF.

The V gene is TRBV28, the J gene TRBJ2-7, with a possible D match to TRBD1 (6 bases). Germline loops: CDR1 MDHEN, CDR2 SYDVKM. The CDR3 sequence is 13 residues long. V gave up 8 bases and J gave up 0 bases, with 11 bases separating them. CDR3 DNA: TGTGCCAGCGGGGGCGGCTTCTCCTACGAGCAGTACTTC. Protein: CASGGGFSYEQYF.

The chain carries TRBV6-1 and TRBJ2-7; TRBD2 aligns across 15 bases. Per germline, CDR1 MNHNS and CDR2 SASEGT. V lost 4 bases to trimming and J lost 3 bases; unmatched junction nucleotides: 7. The CDR3 totals 17 residues. CDR3 protein: CASSARTSGGAVYEQYF. The CDR3 region has the DNA TGTGCCAGCAGTGCTAGGACTAGCGGGGGGGCGGTCTACGAGCAGTACTTC.

This chain links TRBV4-1 with TRBJ1-1; D perhaps matches TRBD1 (6 bases). This CDR3 contains 18 residues. Germline CDR1 is MGHRA and CDR2 is YSYEKL. Trimming took off 2 bases at V and 0 bases at J, with 19 bases between the two ends. The CDR3 DNA reads as TGCGCCAGCAGCCAACGAGACTTGGACAGAACGATGAACACTGAAGCTTTCTTT. This codes for CASSQRDLDRTMNTEAFF.

V is TRBV5-1 and J is TRBJ1-1; no clear D. There are 15 residues in the CDR3. Germline V gene lookup returns CDR1 SGHRS and CDR2 YFSETQ. Trimming cost V 5 bases and J 0 bases, with 14 bases left between them. The CDR3 here is CASRIRSDMNTEAFF. The CDR3 DNA reads as TGCGCCAGCAGAATTAGAAGTGACATGAACACTGAAGCTTTCTTT.

This clone was seen once. The chain carries TRBV28 and TRBJ1-2; tentative D call: TRBD1 (6 bases). CDR3 length equals 13 residues. V lost 6 bases to trimming and J lost 6 bases, with 14 bases between them. CDR1 and CDR2 from the germline V gene are MDHEN and SYDVKM. This chain's CDR3 is CASRETGLNGYTF. CDR3 in DNA: TGTGCCAGCAGAGAGACAGGACTTAATGGCTACACCTTC.

The chain has TRBV7-2 and TRBJ2-5; TRBD1 might be the D (6 bases). V was trimmed by 2 bases and J by 4 bases, leaving 14 bases between them. The germline CDR1 and CDR2 sequences are SGHTA and FQGNSA. This CDR3 has 15 amino acids. The CDR3 DNA follows: TGTGCCAGCAGCTTAATAACAGGGTTCCCAGAGACCCAGTACTTC. The encoded protein is CASSLITGFPETQYF.

The CDR3 loop is CASKLDRERYGYTF. The CDR3 region has the DNA TGTGCCAGTAAACTCGACAGGGAAAGATATGGCTACACCTTC. This sequence joins TRBV19 and TRBJ1-2; 7 bases agree with TRBD1. Germline V lookup: CDR1 LNHDA, CDR2 SQIVND (reference sequence). CDR3 size: 14 residues. J lost 5 bases, V lost 7 bases, and 10 bases had no gene match.

This chain joins TRBV10-2 and TRBJ2-1; 9 bases match TRBD2. This CDR3 comprises 15 residues. Germline V gene sequence: CDR1 WSHSY, CDR2 SAAADI. Trimming at V came to 0 bases and at J to 9 bases, leaving 6 bases not matched to a gene. CDR3 loop: CASSESGGGESEQFF. As DNA, the CDR3 is TGCGCCAGCAGTGAGTCCGGCGGGGGGGAAAGTGAGCAGTTCTTC.

The gene calls are TRBV7-6 and TRBJ2-5; TRBD1 matches at 7 bases. V dropped 5 bases and J dropped 2; count of bases not matched to a gene: 11. This CDR3 has 16 amino acids. Germline CDR1 and CDR2: SGHVS and FNYEAQ. This chain's CDR3 is CASSLPGGPTQETQYF. CDR3 sequence (DNA): TGTGCCAGCAGCCTACCAGGGGGTCCAACACAAGAGACCCAGTACTTC.

The V and J genes are TRBV27 and TRBJ2-7; a possible D gene is TRBD1 (5 bases). Germline V gene lookup returns CDR1 MNHEY and CDR2 SMNVEV (reference sequence). Trimming cost V 3 bases and J 1 base, with 19 bases left between them. This CDR3 has 17 amino acids. Here the CDR3 reads CASSFGRPGSGSYEQYF. The CDR3 DNA follows: TGTGCCAGCAGTTTCGGACGTCCAGGGTCCGGGTCCTACGAGCAGTACTTC.

The chain couples TRBV5-4 to TRBJ2-3, with 7 bases lining up with TRBD2. CDR3 length equals 15 residues. V lost 4 bases, J lost 0 bases, and 5 bases stayed unmatched. CDR1 SGHNT and CDR2 YYREEE come from the germline V gene (reference sequence). The CDR3 here is CASSQRGASTDTQYF. Here the CDR3 DNA reads TGTGCCAGCAGCCAGCGGGGTGCTAGCACAGATACGCAGTATTTT.

V and J are TRBV5-1 and TRBJ1-6, with D possibly matching TRBD1 (5 bases). The CDR3 runs 18 residues. From germline, CDR1 is SGHRS and CDR2 YFSETQ. Trimming stripped 1 base from V and 4 bases from J, with 18 bases between. CDR3 amino acids: CASSLSGTARGYNSPLHF. The CDR3 bases are TGCGCCAGCAGCTTGTCGGGTACAGCTAGGGGATATAATTCACCCCTCCACTTT.

The CDR3 region has the DNA TGTGCCAGCAGTTTGCGGCAGTCTTCGGGTGGCTACACCTTC. Translation: CASSLRQSSGGYTF. The rearrangement uses TRBV28 and TRBJ1-2; D ambiguous. The germline gives CDR1 MDHEN, CDR2 SYDVKM. Trimming removed 3 bases at V and 7 bases at J, with 15 bases between. The CDR3 is 14 residues long.

V and J are TRBV6-5 and TRBJ2-1; 13 positions match TRBD2. After removal of 6 bases from V and 14 bases from J, the junction contained 10 bases not matched to a gene. The germline V gene encodes CDR1 MNHEY and CDR2 SVGAGI. The CDR3 spans 14 residues. This CDR3 is CASRSGLAGLLEFF. The CDR3 coding sequence is TGTGCCAGCAGGTCGGGACTAGCGGGGCTCCTGGAGTTCTTC.